This TCR beta chain derives from a study of cytomegalovirus exposure and HLA in healthy donors. PCR involved 60 Vbeta and 13 Jbeta primers. Method: immunoSEQ multiplex PCR; TCRdb's copy keeps in-frame clones and lacks some. The repertoire holds roughly 150,000 clones, around 79% seen once, with about 5.6% in the top ten. V lost 4 bases, J lost 6 bases, and 22 bases stayed unmatched. The CDR3 has 18 residues. Germline CDR1 and CDR2: GTSNPN and SVGIG (reference sequence). Sequencing was carried out using PBMCs. The chain links TRBV30 to TRBJ1-2, with 8 bases matching TRBD1. This sequence originates from a man younger than 40 in good health and CMV-seropositive. The CDR3 is CAWTYKLNDRTGFNGYTF. The CDR3 DNA follows: TGTGCCTGGACCTACAAGTTGAACGACAGGACAGGGTTTAATGGCTACACCTTC.